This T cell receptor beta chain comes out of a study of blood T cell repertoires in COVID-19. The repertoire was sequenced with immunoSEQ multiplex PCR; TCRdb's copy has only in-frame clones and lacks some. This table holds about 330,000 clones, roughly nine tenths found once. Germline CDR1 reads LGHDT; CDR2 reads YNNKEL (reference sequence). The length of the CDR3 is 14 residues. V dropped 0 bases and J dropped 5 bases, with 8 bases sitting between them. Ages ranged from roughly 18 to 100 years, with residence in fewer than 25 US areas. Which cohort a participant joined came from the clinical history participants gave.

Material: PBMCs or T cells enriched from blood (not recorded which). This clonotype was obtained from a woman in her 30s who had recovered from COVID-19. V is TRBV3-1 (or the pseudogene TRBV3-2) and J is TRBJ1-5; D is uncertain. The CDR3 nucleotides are TGTGCCAGCAGCCAAGATAGGAGGGATCAGCCCCAGCATTTT. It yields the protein CASSQDRRDQPQHF.